This T cell receptor beta chain is from a study of blood T cell repertoires in COVID-19 (dated by TCRdb to about 2020). Describing the broader study: Samples from collaborators originated in the United States, Italy and Spain and spanned both the acute and convalescent phases of COVID-19. The prospective study material was composed of cDNA or gDNA derived from T cells, B-cell-depleted T cells, or PBMCs. Deeply sampled blood TCRbeta repertoires from subjects exposed to, actively infected with, or recovered from COVID-19 were included in the dataset. The repertoires were released in a freely available public database meant as a resource for research on the immune response to SARS-CoV-2. Samples were obtained from the ongoing ImmuneRACE study (first 160 participants) and from some 1,200 subjects provided by 6 global collaborators. Sample metadata almost always included a de-identified subject ID, COVID-19 status, age in years and sex. Where HLA class I and class II types were available, the types were taken from metadata supplied by the sample provider, not from assay-based typing.

One collaborating source in Seattle enrolled patients while the patients were actively infected and followed the patients over time throughout the course of disease. Collaborating institutions collected whole blood in K2EDTA tubes following their own protocols. Collaborator samples were shipped for TCRbeta analysis as frozen whole blood, isolated PBMCs, or DNA extracted from either sample type. V was cut back by 5 bases and J by 6 bases, leaving a gap of 20 bases between them. The cysteine opens and the phenylalanine closes a CDR3 of 16 amino acids. Only the CDR3 DNA stays, 48 bases, in frame from base 1. As encoded in the germline V gene, CDR1 is KGHSH while CDR2 is LQKENI. Regarding this clone: Which antigen it targets is not known. No clone much larger than this one lies a single base away; base qualities are absent.

Here is what the overall study found, with its caveats: The quantity of clinical and demographic metadata differed by source and by participant and was supplied without curation.

TCRbeta CDR3 regions were amplified from genomic DNA by means of the immunoSEQ Assay, a bias-controlled multiplex PCR. The study's own analysis went as follows. The number of nucleated cells in each sample was estimated from the amplification of reference gene primers within the assay. Sequence reads were collapsed and filtered to measure the absolute abundance of every unique TCRbeta CDR3 rearrangement. For each sample, productive Simpson clonality was calculated as the square root of Simpson's diversity index across productive rearrangements. The table comes from immuneACCESS by way of TCRdb, which keeps in-frame sequences with V and J called. Part of the clones is missing from these tables; in studies checked, under half for an unresolved V gene and the rest for unknown reasons. That table gives V, J and clone size, and the DNA gave D and trimming. The sample contains 450,000 or so clones, over 75% of them found a single time. The top ten hold roughly 1.6% of the sample.

The clonotype comes from a woman aged 40 to 55 with COVID-19, enrolled during active disease. The material sequenced was peripheral blood. This chain joins TRBV18 to TRBJ2-1; TRBD1 could be the D gene, as 6 bases match. This receptor has the CDR3 CASSDSTGSVRNEQFF. In nucleotide form, the sequence is TGTGCCAGCTCAGATAGCACAGGGAGCGTACGCAATGAGCAGTTCTTC.